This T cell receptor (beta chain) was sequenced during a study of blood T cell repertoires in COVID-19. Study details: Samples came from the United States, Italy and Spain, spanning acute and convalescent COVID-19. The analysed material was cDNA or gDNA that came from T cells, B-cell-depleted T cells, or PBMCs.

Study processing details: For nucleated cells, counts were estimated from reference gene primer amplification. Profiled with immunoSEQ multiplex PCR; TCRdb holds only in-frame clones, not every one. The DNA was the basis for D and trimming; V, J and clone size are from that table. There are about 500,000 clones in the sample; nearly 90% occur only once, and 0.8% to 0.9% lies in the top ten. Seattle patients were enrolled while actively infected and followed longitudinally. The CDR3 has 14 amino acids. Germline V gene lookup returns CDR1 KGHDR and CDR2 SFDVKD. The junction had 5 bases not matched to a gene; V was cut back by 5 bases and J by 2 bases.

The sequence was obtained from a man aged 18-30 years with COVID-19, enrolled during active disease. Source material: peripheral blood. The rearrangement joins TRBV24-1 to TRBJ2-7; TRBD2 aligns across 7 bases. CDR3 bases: TGTGCCACCAGTGCGGCGGGAGAGGCCTACGAGCAGTACTTC. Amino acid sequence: CATSAAGEAYEQYF.